The clone carrying this T cell receptor beta chain was detected a few times. Antigen specificity is unknown. The data stem from a study of cytomegalovirus exposure and HLA in healthy donors. The V segment lost 4 bases and the J segment 4 bases; nucleotides outside the gene matches: 8. Germline CDR1 and CDR2: SGHTA and FQGNSA. This CDR3 region has 15 residues. The PCR used 60 Vbeta and 13 Jbeta primers. Method: immunoSEQ multiplex PCR; TCRdb's copy keeps in-frame clones and lacks some. The sample includes around 99,000 clones, around two thirds of them seen just once. Study-wide results and limits: For most subjects, TCR beta sequences were reported to predict HLA-A and HLA-B alleles with accuracy.

The source of this sequence is a woman aged 40 to 49 in good health and CMV-seropositive. V gene TRBV7-2 combines with J gene TRBJ2-7; 9 bases agree with TRBD2. Sequences were obtained from PBMCs. Here the CDR3 reads CASSSAGTSSYEQYF. The CDR3 DNA reads TGTGCCAGCAGCTCCGCCGGGACTAGCTCTTACGAGCAGTACTTC.